This TCR beta chain is from a study of T cell responses to AZD1222 COVID-19 vaccine (dated by TCRdb to the early 2020s). Turning to the overall study: AZD1222 recipients whose second dose came at about 4 weeks and those whose second dose came at about 12 weeks were combined into one group, since spike-specific TCR depth and breadth did not differ between the two schedules. Trial participants were enrolled by age into subgroups of 18-55, 56-69 and 70-plus years, and around 150, 28 and 57 TCR-sequenced participants, respectively, were included in these subgroups. A total of 230 to 250 trial participants underwent TCR sequencing, of whom 207 received two doses of AZD1222 and roughly 25 received two doses of the MenACWY control vaccine. Overall study results and their limits: In the small 56-69-year group, the increase in depth fell short of significance, most likely because of low power. Participants were mostly white British and included more females than males, and it was suggested by the authors that clonal diversity may have been underestimated. Only five to seven AZD1222 recipients were SARS-CoV-2 seropositive at baseline, limiting conclusions about previously exposed vaccinees. The vaccine-associated CD4 TCRs covered the entire spike protein, and the dominant responses fell in regions 160-218 and 743-854. After two AZD1222 doses, both the breadth and the depth of spike-specific TCRs were significantly higher than at day 0 and than in MenACWY recipients. Because no day 14 peak-response samples were available, the repertoires could be characterized only after the peak T cell response. Reportedly, almost half of the unique spike-specific TCRs recognized epitopes lying outside the regions that are mutated in the B.1.351 and B.1.1.7 variants.

The time point label, as the study defines it: baseline before first vaccination. Samples from vaccinated people were obtained from the UK trials COV001 and COV002, which included a single-blind randomized controlled phase 2/3 trial of AZD1222 (ChAdOx1 nCoV-19) in healthy adults. For TCRbeta chain sequencing, PBMC samples were collected from trial participants at day 0 and at day 28 after the second dose. Concerning this clone itself: The specificity of this receptor is unknown. The record has no base qualities; no much larger clone is one base away.

The CDR3 regions of human TCRbeta chains were subjected to immunosequencing. The paper's processing steps were these. Repertoire TCRs were matched against a reference library of SARS-CoV-2-specific TCRs generated with the MIRA antigen-specificity platform. Breadth was defined as the fraction of unique TCRs that were SARS-CoV-2-associated, and depth was defined as the fraction of total T cells that were SARS-CoV-2-associated. Using the MIRA data, each spike-specific TCR was mapped to the spike region that the TCR reacts to and placed in a CD4 or CD8 class. Log10-transformed breadth and depth values were compared by one-way ANOVA with Sidak's multiple comparisons tests. TCRdb's version of the immuneACCESS table is confined to in-frame rearrangements and falls short of the full clone set. An unresolved V gene accounts for under half of the shortfall where checked; the remainder is of unknown origin. V, J and clone size were drawn from that table, and D and trimming were deduced from the DNA. The sample table lists roughly 120,000 clones, roughly nine tenths of them with a count of one. The top ten clones comprise approximately 4.2% of the sample.

This receptor was identified in an adult in good health. The source was peripheral blood, collected on day 0 of AZD1222 vaccination.

CDR3 region: CASTYSGRVGNEQFF. The bases read TGTGCCAGCACATATAGCGGGAGGGTCGGGAATGAGCAGTTCTTC. The chain joins TRBV27 to TRBJ2-1, with 11 junctional bases fitting TRBD2. The germline V gene (reference sequence) gives CDR1 as MNHEY and CDR2 as SMNVEV. Measured from the cysteine to the phenylalanine, the CDR3 is 15 residues long. This entry keeps only the CDR3 DNA: 45 bases, framed from base 1. V and J are trimmed by 7 bases and 7 bases, and the gene matches miss 9 bases of the junction.